This T cell receptor beta chain was found in a study of T cells after posttransplantation cyclophosphamide. About this clone itself: Its specificity is unknown.

Controls had myeloablative marrow grafts with methotrexate and calcineurin inhibitor, sampled at 1 year. Findings and caveats of the study: Later post-transplant blood repertoires were often dominated by donor CD8+ memory clones.

The data were produced by immunoSEQ multiplex PCR, yet TCRdb's version contains in-frame clones alone and is incomplete. The profile shows about 16,000 clones, about 85% of them singletons. The source is a female patient aged 18 to 29 who received an allogeneic stem cell transplant from an unrelated donor, was CMV-positive, and had acute and chronic GVHD. Part of the T cell pool may stem from the graft donor. This material consisted of PBMCs, taken after allogeneic stem cell transplant with calcineurin inhibitor and methotrexate.

CDR3 residues: CASSLLGGTPEQYF. DNA for the CDR3: TGTGCCAGCAGCTTATTGGGAGGGACACCCGAGCAGTACTTC. The chain couples TRBV7-9 to TRBJ2-7, with D possibly matching TRBD2 (7 bases). The CDR3 has 14 amino acids. Germline values: CDR1 SEHNR, CDR2 FQNEAQ (reference sequence). The V and J ends lost 2 bases and 6 bases respectively, with 14 bases between them.